Below are 28 T cell receptor beta chains sequenced from a single sample in a study of T cells in localized non-small cell lung cancer. Some clones are missing from TCRdb's copy, which holds only in-frame ones; the method was immunoSEQ multiplex PCR. The data show 70,000 to 80,000 clones, 70% to 90% seen once. Sequencing used peripheral blood, obtained before any cancer treatment. These receptors were collected from a woman aged 40 to 75 with stage I squamous cell lung carcinoma.

The chain has TRBV5-4 and TRBJ2-6, with D perhaps given as TRBD1 or TRBD2 (6 bases each). The CDR3 runs to 15 residues. Germline-derived CDR1 and CDR2 are SGHNT and YYREEE (reference sequence). Trimming took off 7 bases at V and 4 bases at J, with 15 bases between the two ends. CDR3 sequence: CASLLPGAGANVLTF. CDR3 bases: TGTGCCAGCCTATTGCCGGGGGCCGGGGCCAACGTCCTGACTTTC.

There are a few counts of this clone. The gene calls are TRBV9 and TRBJ1-2, with no clear D. V lost 0 bases and J 8 bases, leaving 17 bases between the germline ends. CDR3 length: 15 amino acids. Germline values: CDR1 SGDLS, CDR2 YYNGEE. The CDR3 coding sequence is TGTGCCAGCAGCGTAGAGGTCGGGGATATTAACGGCTACACCTTC. Translated, it gives CASSVEVGDINGYTF.

This chain connects TRBV30 to TRBJ2-7, with D perhaps matching TRBD2 (7 bases). Trimming removed 0 bases at V and 7 bases at J, with 10 bases between. The CDR3 sequence is 12 residues long. From germline, CDR1 is GTSNPN and CDR2 SVGIG (reference sequence). The CDR3 sequence is CAWSVGGAEQYF. CDR3 nucleotide sequence: TGTGCCTGGAGTGTAGGGGGGGCGGAGCAGTACTTC.

This chain links TRBV7-2 with TRBJ1-2; 8 bases are shared with TRBD1. J gave up 4 bases and V 6 bases, and 10 bases lay outside the gene matches. Germline V lookup: CDR1 SGHTA, CDR2 FQGNSA. The CDR3 runs to 15 residues. In nucleotides, the CDR3 is TGTGCCAGCAGTCGAAGGACAGGGAATACCTATGGCTACACCTTC. It specifies CASSRRTGNTYGYTF.

The gene calls are TRBV11-2 and TRBJ2-7; D ambiguous. The CDR3 extends over 13 amino acids. Trimming cost V 2 bases and J 4 bases, with 9 bases left between them. CDR1 and CDR2 (germline): SGHAT, FQNNGV. CDR3 DNA: TGTGCCAGCAGCTTAAGGCCGGGTTACGAGCAGTACTTC. Its protein is CASSLRPGYEQYF.

The chain is built from TRBV6-5 and TRBJ2-2; 7 nucleotides line up with TRBD1. The germline CDR1 and CDR2 sequences are MNHEY and SVGAGI. The ends lost 7 bases at V and 2 bases at J; junction bases unmatched: 7. The length of the CDR3 is 15 residues. CDR3 sequence reads: CASKRTGLNTGELFF. CDR3 DNA sequence: TGTGCCAGCAAAAGGACAGGTTTAAACACCGGGGAGCTGTTTTTT.

CDR3 DNA sequence: TGTGCCAGCTCACCACCGTGGACGGGCAGCTCCTACAATGAGCAGTTCTTC. Translation: CASSPPWTGSSYNEQFF. The chain uses TRBV18 and TRBJ2-1, with no clear D. Per germline, CDR1 KGHSH and CDR2 LQKENI. V lost 0 bases, J lost 0 bases, and 12 bases lay in between. The CDR3 covers 17 residues.

The chain combines TRBV30 with TRBJ1-2; unclear D gene. Per the germline V gene, CDR1 is GTSNPN and CDR2 is SVGIG (reference sequence). V was shortened by 8 bases and J by 2 bases, with 9 bases between the two germline ends. The CDR3 runs to 11 residues. CDR3 in DNA: TGTGCCGACGGCTTAAACTATGGCTACACCTTC. This gives the protein CADGLNYGYTF. Based on the CDR3 plus reference TRBV30 and TRBJ1-2, the full variable domain is SQTIHQWPATLVQPVGSPLSLECTVEGTSNPNLYWYRQAAGRGLQLLFYSVGIGQISSEVPQNLSASRPQDRQFILSSKKLLLSDSGFYLCADGLNYGYTFGSGTRLTVV.

This chain connects TRBV6-1 to TRBJ1-5, with 7 bases aligning to TRBD1. Germline CDR1 reads MNHNS; CDR2 reads SASEGT. CDR3 size: 14 residues. Trimming at V came to 6 bases and at J to 3 bases, leaving 5 bases not matched to a gene. In DNA, the CDR3 is TGTGCCAGCAGGGACGACAGGGTCAATCAGCCCCAGCATTTT. It yields the protein CASRDDRVNQPQHF.

This rearrangement joins TRBV10-3 to TRBJ1-4, with TRBD1 matching over 12 bases. CDR1 is ENHRY, CDR2 SYGVKD, per germline. Unmatched junction bases numbered 3, after V lost 6 bases and J lost 7 bases. The CDR3 contains 14 residues. The CDR3 sequence: CAISRGQGAEKLFF. CDR3 coding DNA: TGTGCCATCAGCCGGGGACAGGGGGCTGAAAAACTGTTTTTT.

V gene TRBV7-9 combines with J gene TRBJ2-1; 9 bases agree with TRBD2. This CDR3 comprises 15 residues. V was clipped by 1 base and J by 7 bases; unmatched bases: 5. Germline V gene lookup returns CDR1 SEHNR and CDR2 FQNEAQ (reference sequence). CDR3 sequence reads: CASSLEAGGLNEQFF. The DNA of the CDR3 is TGTGCCAGCAGCTTAGAGGCGGGGGGGCTTAATGAGCAGTTCTTC.

The chain combines TRBV25-1 with TRBJ1-6; 7 bases are shared with TRBD1. The CDR3 contains 14 residues. The germline CDR1 and CDR2 sequences are MGHDK and SYGVNS. The ends lost 8 bases at V and 14 bases at J; junction bases unmatched: 15. The CDR3 bases are TGTGCCAGCCGAGATGCAGGACAGGCTGGATCCCTCCACTTT. Its translation is CASRDAGQAGSLHF.

The genes are TRBV25-1 and TRBJ2-1; 8 bases line up with TRBD1. Trimming removed 3 bases from V and 7 bases from J; junction bases left unmatched: 11. The germline V gene encodes CDR1 MGHDK and CDR2 SYGVNS. The CDR3 has 16 residues. The CDR3 nucleotides read TGTGCCAGCAGTGATTTCAGGGGGCTAGGTATTAATGAGCAGTTCTTC. This codes for CASSDFRGLGINEQFF.

The V gene is TRBV6-1, the J gene TRBJ2-3; a weak D match, TRBD2 (6 bases). Between the trimmed V and J ends, which lost 2 bases and 7 bases, there was a span of 10 bases. Germline-derived CDR1 and CDR2 are MNHNS and SASEGT. This CDR3 region has 13 residues. CDR3 in amino acids: CASSEPGVNTQYF. CDR3 nucleotide sequence: TGTGCCAGCAGTGAACCGGGGGTTAATACGCAGTATTTT.

The V call is TRBV25-1, the J call TRBJ1-1; perhaps TRBD1 as D (6 bases). V was shortened by 1 base and J by 3 bases, with 21 bases between the two germline ends. Germline V gives CDR1 MGHDK, CDR2 SYGVNS. The CDR3 is 18 residues long. The CDR3 loop reads CASSEFGWGAQGYTEAFF. DNA of the CDR3: TGTGCCAGCAGTGAATTTGGTTGGGGGGCGCAGGGTTACACTGAAGCTTTCTTT.

Concerning this clone itself: At one of its ends the junction is not consistent with the germline gene, which may arise from a read error. Other DNA variants within this sample encode the same CDR3. The chain links TRBV5-5 to TRBJ2-1; D is unclear. The CDR3 spans 11 residues. The V gene's germline CDR1 is SGHKS and CDR2 YYEKEE (reference sequence). The CDR3 spells CASSTYNEQFF. CDR3 bases: TGTGCCAGCAGCACATACAATGAGCAATTCTTC.

The V call is TRBV13, the J call TRBJ2-7; possibly TRBD1 for D (6 bases). Germline V lookup: CDR1 PRHDT, CDR2 FYEKMQ (reference sequence). V was clipped by 0 bases and J by 3 bases, with 15 bases between them. This CDR3 region has 16 residues. This CDR3 is CASSLGQGIRRYEQYF. The CDR3 DNA reads as TGTGCCAGCAGCTTAGGCCAGGGGATCCGTCGCTACGAGCAGTACTTC.

This rearrangement joins TRBV2 to TRBJ2-5; tentatively, D is TRBD1 or TRBD2 (5 bases each). The CDR3 contains 15 residues. Germline lookup yields CDR1 SNHLY and CDR2 FYNNEI. V dropped 3 bases and J dropped 5 bases, with 16 bases sitting between them. This CDR3 reads CASSEEGLGTETQYF. In DNA, the CDR3 is TGTGCCAGCAGTGAGGAAGGGTTGGGGACGGAGACCCAGTACTTC.

This clone came up once. The rearrangement links TRBV5-1 to TRBJ1-1, with a possible D match to TRBD1 (5 bases). CDR1 and CDR2 from the germline V gene are SGHRS and YFSETQ. Trimming cost V 5 bases and J 5 bases, with 13 bases left between them. This CDR3 has 13 residues. In nucleotides, the CDR3 is TGCGCCAGCAGTACCGGGGGTAGTACTGAAGCTTTCTTT. It is translated as CASSTGGSTEAFF.

DNA for the CDR3: TGCGCCAGCAGCTTGGACGGGACAGGGTGGGATTCACCCCTCCACTTT. This translates into CASSLDGTGWDSPLHF. The chain employs TRBV5-1 and TRBJ1-6; 9 nucleotides align to TRBD1. Germline V gene lookup returns CDR1 SGHRS and CDR2 YFSETQ. The CDR3 is 16 amino acids. V lost 0 bases, J lost 8 bases, and 6 bases stayed unmatched.

This chain links TRBV5-4 with TRBJ2-1, with D hard to call. Germline CDR1 and CDR2: SGHNT and YYREEE (reference sequence). V was trimmed by 4 bases and J by 2 bases, leaving 4 bases between them. The length of the CDR3 is 12 residues. The DNA of the CDR3 is TGTGCCAGCAGCAATACCTACAATGAGCAGTTCTTC. As protein: CASSNTYNEQFF.

About this clone: Mismatch with germline at one junction end may stem from a read error. This sequence joins TRBV4-1 and TRBJ2-3; 8 positions agree with TRBD2. Looked up from germline, CDR1 is MGHRA and CDR2 is YSYEKL. The CDR3 is made up of 15 amino acids. CDR3 amino acids: CASSPDGGGTDTQYF. In nucleotides, the CDR3 is TGCGCCAGCAGCCCCGACGGGGGGGGCACGGATACGCAGTATTTT.

The rearrangement uses TRBV10-3 and TRBJ2-7; the D is unclear. V lost 3 bases and J 0 bases, leaving 9 bases between the germline ends. The CDR3 has 14 amino acids. Germline V gives CDR1 ENHRY, CDR2 SYGVKD. The CDR3 sequence: CAISDSGYSYEQYF. The CDR3 region has the DNA TGTGCCATCAGTGATTCCGGATACTCCTACGAGCAGTACTTC.

The V gene is TRBV4-1, the J gene TRBJ1-3, with D unresolved. Germline lookup yields CDR1 MGHRA and CDR2 YSYEKL. Trimming stripped 1 base from V and 0 bases from J, with 10 bases between. The CDR3 is 16 residues long. The CDR3 bases are TGCGCCAGCAGCCAAGGGATGCAAAACTCTGGAAACACCATATATTTT. Amino acid sequence: CASSQGMQNSGNTIYF.

The V gene is TRBV14, the J gene TRBJ1-4; D may be TRBD1 (5 bases). V gave up 0 bases and J gave up 10 bases, with 12 bases separating them. In germline, CDR1 is SGHDN, CDR2 FVKESK. This CDR3 has 14 residues. DNA for the CDR3: TGTGCCAGCAGCCAAGATCGAGTTGGGGGAAAACTGTTTTTT. Encoded protein: CASSQDRVGGKLFF.

V gene TRBV5-4 combines with J gene TRBJ1-2; TRBD1 is a possible D gene (5 bases). The CDR3 totals 15 residues. CDR1 is SGHNT, CDR2 YYREEE, per germline (reference sequence). V shed 4 bases and J shed 5 bases, with 18 bases lying between them. CDR3 DNA sequence: TGTGCCAGCAGCGCAAAGGTGGCAGGGTCGTATGGCTACACCTTC. It yields the protein CASSAKVAGSYGYTF.

The chain has TRBV6-1 and TRBJ1-2; D uncertain. The germline V gene has CDR1 MNHNS and CDR2 SASEGT. V was cut by 5 bases and J by 3 bases, with 10 bases left in between. CDR3 length: 13 residues. CDR3 coding DNA: TGTGCCAGCAGTCCGGCCGGCTACTATGGCTACACCTTC. This sequence encodes CASSPAGYYGYTF.

This chain connects TRBV5-6 to TRBJ2-7; no definite D call. V lost 5 bases and J 0 bases, leaving 15 bases between the germline ends. The CDR3 totals 15 residues. Germline-derived CDR1 and CDR2 are SGHDT and YYEEEE. The CDR3: CASRLRPWGSYEQYF. The CDR3 DNA reads as TGTGCCAGCAGGTTAAGGCCATGGGGCTCCTACGAGCAGTACTTC.